This TCR beta chain was documented in a study of vaccination effects on CD4 cells after COVID-19. On this clone: What it binds is unknown.

Prior to sequencing, the ViraFEST assay stimulated PBMC with viral peptide pools, which expanded the antigen-specific CD4+ T cells. Culture proceeded for approximately 10 days, and CD4+ T cells were then isolated. Vaccination of participants consisted of two doses of either the BNT162b2 or mRNA-1273 vaccine. Here immunoSEQ multiplex PCR was the method, and the copy in TCRdb shows in-frame clones only, minus some. The table lists about 28,000 clones, around four fifths of them singletons. This receptor was taken from a human donor who received a COVID-19 vaccine. The sequenced sample was CD4+ T cells from PBMCs cultured with HCoV-NL63 spike peptides, obtained after COVID-19 vaccination.

The CDR3, as DNA: TGCGCCAGCAGCTTGGGCCATTTTAATTACAATGAGCAGTTCTTC. This translates into CASSLGHFNYNEQFF. The chain uses TRBV5-1 and TRBJ2-1; D remains ambiguous. Germline V gene data show CDR1 as SGHRS and CDR2 as YFSETQ. The CDR3 consists of 15 residues. V lost 0 bases and J 4 bases, leaving 11 bases between the germline ends.